This is a list of T cell receptor beta chains from one sample in a study of blood T cell repertoires in COVID-19. Some clones are missing from TCRdb's copy, which holds only in-frame ones; the method was immunoSEQ multiplex PCR. Among 130,000 to 150,000 clones listed, about 88% were seen once. Sequenced input: peripheral blood. These receptor sequences come from a man aged 50 to 59 with active or convalescent COVID-19. The CDR3 runs from the conserved cysteine through the conserved F or W. D genes are given only for firm matches. Part of the rows lack a size; the others show once, few, many or a class for expanded clones.

>TRBJ2-1|NA|TRBV6-2/TRBV6-3|NA
TGTGCCAGCAGTTACTCCGGGACAGGGAGGTCGGGAGGGCCCAGTGAGCAGTTCTTC
CASSYSGTGRSGGPSEQFF
>TRBJ1-2|NA|TRBV7-2|NA
TGTGCCAGCAGCTTAGGAGGGTCCTATGGCTACACCTTC
CASSLGGSYGYTF
>TRBJ2-2|NA|TRBV2|NA
TGTGCCAGCAAACCCAGACTAGATCCCGGGGAGCTGTTTTTT
CASKPRLDPGELFF
>TRBJ2-1|TRBD2|TRBV2|NA
TGTGCCAGCGGAGGGACTAGCGGGAGGGTATACGAGCAGTTCTTC
CASGGTSGRVYEQFF
>TRBJ2-1|TRBD2|TRBV29-1|NA
TGCAGCACCCGCGGGACTAGCGCGAGAAATGAGCAGTTCTTC
CSTRGTSARNEQFF
>TRBJ2-1|TRBD1|TRBV19|NA
TGTGCCAGTAGCCGAGGTCCAGGGGGAGCAGCCTACAATGAGCAGTTCTTC
CASSRGPGGAAYNEQFF
>TRBJ1-4|NA|TRBV5-1|NA
TGCGCCAGCAGCTCCTCACCGTCGCGGGAAAAACTGTTTTTT
CASSSSPSREKLFF
>TRBJ2-3|TRBD2|TRBV19|NA
TGTGCCAGTAGTCCCAGACTAGCGGGAGTAGATACGCAGTATTTT
CASSPRLAGVDTQYF
>TRBJ1-2|TRBD1|TRBV6-5|NA
TGTGCCAGCAGTCGGACAGGCGCTAACTATGGCTACACCTTC
CASSRTGANYGYTF
>TRBJ1-5|NA|TRBV10-1|NA
TGCGCCAGCAGTGAGTCGCTAAGGACATCCGCCGATCAGCCCCAGCATTTT
CASSESLRTSADQPQHF
>TRBJ2-5|NA|TRBV10-1|NA
TGCGCCAGCAGTGTTGCAGGAGGGGAAGAGACCCAGTACTTC
CASSVAGGEETQYF
>TRBJ1-1|TRBD1|TRBV6-5|once
TGTGCCAGCAGTTACTCAGGGACAGGGAACACTGAAGCTTTCTTT
CASSYSGTGNTEAFF
>TRBJ1-4|TRBD1|TRBV6-5|NA
TGTGCCAGCAGTTACTCGGCAGGGGGTGAAAAACTGTTTTTT
CASSYSAGGEKLFF
>TRBJ2-3|TRBD2|TRBV18|NA
TGTGCCAGCACCGGACTAGCTGTTAGCACAGATACGCAGTATTTT
CASTGLAVSTDTQYF
>TRBJ1-6|NA|TRBV28|NA
TGTGCCAGCAGAATACAGGACTATAATTCACCCCTCCACTTT
CASRIQDYNSPLHF
>TRBJ2-7|TRBD1|TRBV18|NA
TGTGCCAGCTCACCGGGACAGGGTGACTACGAGCAGTACTTC
CASSPGQGDYEQYF
>TRBJ1-2|NA|TRBV5-4|NA
TGTGCCAGCAGCTTGGGAGATAAGAGCCGATTC
CASSLGDKSRF
>TRBJ2-7|NA|TRBV7-9|NA
TGTGCCAGCAGCGACGGAGGGGAGATCTACGAGCAGTACTTC
CASSDGGEIYEQYF
>TRBJ1-5|NA|TRBV28|NA
TGTGCCAGCAGTCTGCGGACACCCCAGCCCCAGCATTTT
CASSLRTPQPQHF
>TRBJ1-5|TRBD1|TRBV28|NA
TGTGCCAGCAGTTCCCAACGTTGGACAGGGGGGCTCCGGACCCAGCATTTT
CASSSQRWTGGLRTQHF
>TRBJ2-4|NA|TRBV28|NA
TGTGCCAGCAGCTCCATGGGCGGGGACAACATTCAGTACTTC
CASSSMGGDNIQYF
>TRBJ2-2|TRBD2|TRBV6-5|NA
TGTGCCAGCAGTTACGCTCCTAGCGGGTATACCGGGGAGCTGTTTTTT
CASSYAPSGYTGELFF
>TRBJ1-2|NA|TRBV28|NA
TGTGCCAGCAGTTTATATAGTCCCCTGGATGGCTACACCTTC
CASSLYSPLDGYTF
>TRBJ2-5|TRBD2|TRBV11-2|NA
TGTGCCAGCAGCCCAACCCTAGCGGGAGGACAAGAGACCCAGTACTTC
CASSPTLAGGQETQYF
>TRBJ2-1|TRBD2|TRBV6-6|few
TGTGCCAGCAGTCGGGGACTAGCCCGGGCCCTTTACAATGAGCAGTTCTTC
CASSRGLARALYNEQFF
>TRBJ1-2|NA|TRBV5-1|once
TGCGCCAGCAGCCCCGAGGGGGATCAGGGCTACACCTTC
CASSPEGDQGYTF
>TRBJ1-6|NA|TRBV4-2|NA
TGTGCCAGCAGCCAAGATATTACAGTAAGAACTTCACCCCTCCACTTT
CASSQDITVRTSPLHF
>TRBJ1-1|TRBD1|TRBV5-4|NA
TGTGCCAGCAGCCCTGGGACAGGGCTTTCCACTGAAGCTTTCTTT
CASSPGTGLSTEAFF
>TRBJ1-3|TRBD1|TRBV7-9|NA
TGTGCCAGCAGCTTTGATACGGGACAGAAGAGCTCTGGAAACACCATATATTTT
CASSFDTGQKSSGNTIYF
>TRBJ2-3|NA|TRBV2|NA
TGTGCCAGCGAGCCTAAGAGGACAGATACGCAGTATTTT
CASEPKRTDTQYF
>TRBJ2-7|TRBD2|TRBV7-3|NA
TGTGCCAGCAGCTCAAGGGCTAGCGGTGACTACGAGCAGTACTTC
CASSSRASGDYEQYF
>TRBJ2-1|TRBD2|TRBV4-3|once
TGCGCCAGCAGCCAAGGTTGGGGCGGGAGCGATGAGCAGTTCTTC
CASSQGWGGSDEQFF
>TRBJ2-2|TRBD1|TRBV2|once
TGTGCCAGCAGTGCAATACAGGGGGCGAACACCGGGGAGCTGTTTTTT
CASSAIQGANTGELFF
>TRBJ1-4|NA|TRBV7-9|NA
TGTGCCAGCAGCCCCCGGGACTCAACTAATGAAAAACTGTTTTTT
CASSPRDSTNEKLFF
>TRBJ2-3|NA|TRBV5-1|NA
TGCGCCAGCAGCTTGGGTGACGGGTACACAGATACGCAGTATTTT
CASSLGDGYTDTQYF
>TRBJ2-1|TRBD2|TRBV19|NA
TGTGCCAGTAGTATACTAGCGGGCCTCTCAAAGAATGAGCAGTTCTTC
CASSILAGLSKNEQFF
>TRBJ2-1|TRBD2|TRBV10-3|NA
TGTGCCATCAGGAGGACTAGCGGGAGCTCCTACAATGAGCAGTTCTTC
CAIRRTSGSSYNEQFF
>TRBJ2-7|TRBD1|TRBV7-7|NA
TGTGCTAGCAGCCCCGGGACAGGGACTAACCACGAGCAGTACTTC
CASSPGTGTNHEQYF
>TRBJ1-1|TRBD1|TRBV5-3|NA
TGTGCCAGAAGCACACCTCGGACAGGGGGCCTTACGCCTCCGATGAACACTGAAGCTTTCTTT
CARSTPRTGGLTPPMNTEAFF